This section outlines one T cell receptor (beta chain) sequence together with its context. Its recognized antigen is unknown. No quality values exist for individual bases; no much larger clone is one base distant. The entire isolated RNA was reverse transcribed using the High Capacity cDNA Reverse Transcription Kit, and thus expressed TCRB transcripts were sequenced. Deep immunoSEQ sequencing was applied to naive, central memory and regulatory T cell samples, giving an average of roughly 3.5 million total reads per sample. Sorted cells were lysed in RLT buffer and RNA was extracted with DNase-treated RNeasy Micro or Mini kits, depending on cell number. Each cell subset was processed separately to prevent cross-contamination, with patient and healthy donor samples processed together. TCRB sequences were amplified from cDNA with the immunoSEQ multiplex PCR, producing 87-bp fragments spanning the CDR3 region. Amplicons were sequenced on the Illumina HiSeq platform. From the authors' description of their analysis: PCR bias was computationally corrected using synthetic template baselines, reads within Hamming distance 2 were collapsed, and singletons that could not be merged were discarded. Reads were aligned against IMGT to assign V, D and J genes, CDR3 length and insertions or deletions at six rearrangement sites. Clonotype counts were normalized to sorted cell number within each subset before computing true diversity and Gini coefficients with the tcR R package. The overlap coefficient, calculated on TCRB nucleotide sequences, was used to quantify repertoire sharing. This is the immuneACCESS table as TCRdb keeps it, with only in-frame sequences that have V and J called. A part of the clones is gone; compared with another copy, unresolved V genes explain less than half, and the rest is unexplained. V, J and clone size are taken as reported in that table, and D and trimming were inferred from the DNA itself. This sample gives about 180,000 clones in total; about 8% of them show up just once. The ten largest clones capture roughly 1% of the sample.

The sample comes from a study of beta chain features in type 1 diabetes (dated by TCRdb to the late 2010s). In the study overall: Mean age, gender distribution, total cell number and subset yield did not differ between patients and healthy donors. In the study, recently diagnosed type 1 diabetes patients and matched healthy donors were compared on the TCRB repertoires of their sorted circulating CD4+ T cell subsets. Naive and central memory subsets were obtained from all 30 or so donors, but regulatory and stem cell-like memory subsets were isolated from only 8 patients and roughly eight healthy donors. Across all samples, almost 110 million sorted cells were examined, and cell number per subset correlated strongly with RNA yield. Findings and caveats that apply to the study as a whole: HLA sub-analyses involved small numbers of individuals, so any influence of HLA type on TCRB rearrangement remained unresolved. In all four CD4+ subsets, TCRB CDR3 length was moderately but significantly shorter in type 1 diabetes patients. Fewer insertions and more nucleotide deletions at VDJ recombination sites were observed in patients with type 1 diabetes, implying thymic rearrangement abnormalities. Because cDNA was sequenced instead of genomic DNA, activated cells with high expression could be over-represented, although the groups did not differ in activation or CD3 levels. Shorter templates might have been favored by PCR, but patient and control samples were amplified and corrected together, so both groups would have been affected equally by any skew. Naive, central memory and regulatory TCRB repertoires appeared to be more alike among patients than among healthy donors.

Each donor gave one peripheral blood draw, averaging roughly 120 mL, which was collected into heparinised tubes. A BD FACSAria II was used to sort naive, central memory, regulatory and stem cell-like memory CD4+ T cells with a panel that included CD45RO, CCR7, CD25, CD127, CD95 and CD27. A purity above 95% was achieved for all sorted populations. PBMCs were isolated immediately by Lymphoprep density gradient centrifugation and stained directly without culture. So that batch effects would be minimized, each experiment stained and sorted samples in pairs, pairing one healthy donor with one patient. Including cysteine and phenylalanine, the CDR3 has 15 amino acids. Solely the CDR3 DNA is kept, with 45 bases framed from the first base. CDR1 and CDR2 are drawn from the germline V gene: SGHRS, YFSETQ. V lost 4 bases and J lost 7 bases; the stretch between them is 20 bases long.

The receptor chain draws on TRBV5-1 and TRBJ1-1; the best D guess is TRBD1, with 6 bases matching. Sequencing was performed on central memory CD4+ T cells from blood. This clonotype was sampled from a woman aged 40 to 55 with type 1 diabetes. The CDR3 protein: CASSRTGTSSYEAFF. The DNA sequence reads TGCGCCAGCAGCAGAACCGGGACATCTTCCTATGAAGCTTTCTTT.